This is a list of T cell receptor beta chains from one sample in a study of cytomegalovirus exposure and HLA in healthy donors. Sequenced by immunoSEQ multiplex PCR; TCRdb stores in-frame clones only, minus some. The table includes 250,000 to 350,000 clones, 75% to 85% detected once. The sample consisted of PBMCs. The receptors originated from a girl under 10 years old in good health and CMV-seronegative. CDR3s include the opening cysteine and the closing phenylalanine or tryptophan. The D gene is left open where the match is weak. Clone size is given for some rows only: seen once, a few or many times, or a class if the clone is expanded.

clone size: NA; V gene: TRBV28; J gene: TRBJ1-4; D gene: TRBD1; CDR3 DNA: TGTGCCAGCAGCCCCCGGGTGGGACAGGGAAAAATTCTTGTTGAAAAACTGTTTTTT; CDR3 protein: CASSPRVGQGKILVEKLFF
clone size: NA; V gene: TRBV27; J gene: TRBJ2-7; D gene: TRBD1; CDR3 DNA: TGTGCCAGCAGTTACCGACAGGGCTCCTACGAGCAGTACTTC; CDR3 protein: CASSYRQGSYEQYF
clone size: NA; V gene: TRBV7-8; J gene: TRBJ1-1; D gene: NA; CDR3 DNA: TGTGCCAGCAGACGGTCCCGGGTCAAACTCCTGAACACTGAAGCTTTCTTT; CDR3 protein: CASRRSRVKLLNTEAFF
clone size: NA; V gene: TRBV7-9; J gene: TRBJ2-7; D gene: NA; CDR3 DNA: TGTGCCAGCAGCTCCACCTACGAGCAGTACTTC; CDR3 protein: CASSSTYEQYF
clone size: few; V gene: TRBV9; J gene: TRBJ2-2; D gene: TRBD1; CDR3 DNA: TGTGCCAGCAGCGAGAGGGGGCGTGTCACCGGGGAGCTGTTTTTT; CDR3 protein: CASSERGRVTGELFF
clone size: once; V gene: TRBV6-5; J gene: TRBJ2-7; D gene: NA; CDR3 DNA: TGTGCCAGCGGCAGACAGGAGAGCCTCTACGAGCAGTACTTC; CDR3 protein: CASGRQESLYEQYF
clone size: NA; V gene: TRBV27; J gene: TRBJ2-2; D gene: NA; CDR3 DNA: TGTGCCAGCGCCCGGGACACCTTCACCGGGGAGCTGTTTTTT; CDR3 protein: CASARDTFTGELFF
clone size: NA; V gene: TRBV28; J gene: TRBJ2-5; D gene: TRBD1; CDR3 DNA: TGTGCCAGCCAAGGACAGGGGGGAAAGACCCAGTACTTC; CDR3 protein: CASQGQGGKTQYF
clone size: NA; V gene: TRBV5-1; J gene: TRBJ2-7; D gene: TRBD2; CDR3 DNA: TGCGCCAGCAGCTTGGGGACTAGCGGGAGGGCCATCTACGAGCAGTACTTC; CDR3 protein: CASSLGTSGRAIYEQYF
clone size: NA; V gene: TRBV19; J gene: TRBJ2-1; D gene: NA; CDR3 DNA: TGTGCCAGTAGACAGAAAAGCTCCTACAATGAGCAGTTCTTC; CDR3 protein: CASRQKSSYNEQFF
clone size: once; V gene: TRBV7-3; J gene: TRBJ2-3; D gene: TRBD2; CDR3 DNA: TGTGCCAGCAGCTTAGGGACTAGCGGGAGTCGGGATGTCGATACGCAGTATTTT; CDR3 protein: CASSLGTSGSRDVDTQYF
clone size: NA; V gene: TRBV7-3; J gene: TRBJ2-2; D gene: TRBD1; CDR3 DNA: TGTGCCAGCAGCCCCGGGACAGGGGATATCGGGGAGCTGTTTTTT; CDR3 protein: CASSPGTGDIGELFF
clone size: NA; V gene: TRBV18; J gene: TRBJ2-1; D gene: NA; CDR3 DNA: TGTGCCAGCTCAATGGGGCCTTACTTCAATGAGCAGTTCTTC; CDR3 protein: CASSMGPYFNEQFF
clone size: NA; V gene: TRBV7-9; J gene: TRBJ2-7; D gene: NA; CDR3 DNA: TGTGCCAGCAGCTTTGGGGACTTCCAATACTTC; CDR3 protein: CASSFGDFQYF
clone size: NA; V gene: TRBV19; J gene: TRBJ2-7; D gene: NA; CDR3 DNA: TGTGCCAGCCTTCCCAACAACAGGGAACCCTACGAGCAGTACTTC; CDR3 protein: CASLPNNREPYEQYF
clone size: NA; V gene: TRBV9; J gene: TRBJ2-7; D gene: TRBD1; CDR3 DNA: TGTGCCAGCAGCTCGACCGCTCACAGGGGCCACGAGCAGTACTTC; CDR3 protein: CASSSTAHRGHEQYF
clone size: NA; V gene: TRBV11-2; J gene: TRBJ2-3; D gene: TRBD2; CDR3 DNA: TGTGCCAGCAGCCCAGGACTAGCCAAGGCGACAGATACGCAGTATTTT; CDR3 protein: CASSPGLAKATDTQYF
clone size: NA; V gene: TRBV7-3; J gene: TRBJ1-2; D gene: TRBD1; CDR3 DNA: TGTGCCAGCGGGACAGGGGCTTCGAGTGGCTACACCTTC; CDR3 protein: CASGTGASSGYTF
clone size: NA; V gene: TRBV7-6; J gene: TRBJ1-1; D gene: NA; CDR3 DNA: TGTGCCAGCAGCGTCATGAACACTGAAGCTTTCTTT; CDR3 protein: CASSVMNTEAFF
clone size: NA; V gene: TRBV7-8; J gene: TRBJ2-2; D gene: TRBD1; CDR3 DNA: TGTGCCAGCAGCTTTGGACAGGGGGAGGGCACCGGGGAGCTGTTTTTT; CDR3 protein: CASSFGQGEGTGELFF
clone size: few; V gene: TRBV6-4; J gene: TRBJ2-3; D gene: TRBD1; CDR3 DNA: TGTGCCAGCAGTGAAGTCGGCGGGACAGGGGGCGCAGATACGCAGTATTTT; CDR3 protein: CASSEVGGTGGADTQYF
clone size: NA; V gene: TRBV7-9; J gene: TRBJ1-1; D gene: NA; CDR3 DNA: TGTGCCAGCAGCTCCGGGGGGAACACTGAAGCTTTCTTT; CDR3 protein: CASSSGGNTEAFF
clone size: once; V gene: TRBV30; J gene: TRBJ1-2; D gene: TRBD1; CDR3 DNA: TGTGCCGAGTGTCCAGGGGGCGCCGTTGGCTACACCTTC; CDR3 protein: CAECPGGAVGYTF
clone size: NA; V gene: TRBV19; J gene: TRBJ1-3; D gene: NA; CDR3 DNA: TGTGCCGCGGCGGGGGGTCTCTCTGGAAACACCATATATTTT; CDR3 protein: CAAAGGLSGNTIYF
clone size: NA; V gene: TRBV27; J gene: TRBJ1-2; D gene: TRBD1; CDR3 DNA: TGTGCCAGTGGACAGGAAGCTAACTATGGCTACACCTTC; CDR3 protein: CASGQEANYGYTF
clone size: few; V gene: TRBV7-9; J gene: TRBJ2-3; D gene: TRBD2; CDR3 DNA: TGTGCCAGCAGCTTAGCGGGGGGGAGGACAGATACGCAGTATTTT; CDR3 protein: CASSLAGGRTDTQYF
clone size: NA; V gene: TRBV11-2; J gene: TRBJ2-7; D gene: TRBD2; CDR3 DNA: TGTGCCAGCAGCTTAGGTCCACTAGCGGGAGAGGGCGAGCAGTACTTC; CDR3 protein: CASSLGPLAGEGEQYF
clone size: NA; V gene: TRBV4-2; J gene: TRBJ2-3; D gene: TRBD1; CDR3 DNA: TGTGCTAGCAGCCAAGACAGGGGAACAGATACGCAGTATTTT; CDR3 protein: CASSQDRGTDTQYF
clone size: NA; V gene: TRBV6-1; J gene: TRBJ1-1; D gene: NA; CDR3 DNA: TGTGCCAGCAGACGGACTCGGGACACTGAAGCTTTCTTT; CDR3 protein: CASRRTRDTEAFF
clone size: NA; V gene: TRBV19; J gene: TRBJ2-1; D gene: NA; CDR3 DNA: TGTGCCAGTAGTATAGGAGAGGCGGGCACACTAAATGAGCAGTTCTTC; CDR3 protein: CASSIGEAGTLNEQFF
clone size: NA; V gene: TRBV2; J gene: TRBJ2-2; D gene: NA; CDR3 DNA: TGTGCCAGCAGTAAATCTGACTGGCTGCACACCGGGGAGCTGTTTTTT; CDR3 protein: CASSKSDWLHTGELFF
clone size: NA; V gene: TRBV6-5; J gene: TRBJ1-2; D gene: NA; CDR3 DNA: TGTGCCAGCAGTTACGCCACAGAAGACTATGGCTACACCTTC; CDR3 protein: CASSYATEDYGYTF
clone size: few; V gene: TRBV5-5; J gene: TRBJ2-5; D gene: NA; CDR3 DNA: TGTGCCAGCAGCTTTTCGAGTTACAGAGATCAAGAGACCCAGTACTTC; CDR3 protein: CASSFSSYRDQETQYF
clone size: few; V gene: TRBV14; J gene: TRBJ2-5; D gene: TRBD2; CDR3 DNA: TGTGCCAGCAGCCGGACTAGCGGGAGATTGTGGGAGACCCAGTACTTC; CDR3 protein: CASSRTSGRLWETQYF
clone size: NA; V gene: TRBV5-1; J gene: TRBJ2-7; D gene: TRBD1; CDR3 DNA: TGCGCCAGCAGTCCGGGACAGGACACCTACGAGCAGTACTTC; CDR3 protein: CASSPGQDTYEQYF
clone size: NA; V gene: TRBV7-9; J gene: TRBJ1-4; D gene: NA; CDR3 DNA: TGTGCCAGCAGCTTAAACATGCCCACAGCCGGCGAAAAACTGTTTTTT; CDR3 protein: CASSLNMPTAGEKLFF
clone size: NA; V gene: TRBV25-1; J gene: TRBJ1-2; D gene: TRBD1; CDR3 DNA: TGTGCCAGCAGTGGAACAGGGGGGTTATATGGCTACACCTTC; CDR3 protein: CASSGTGGLYGYTF
clone size: NA; V gene: TRBV10-3; J gene: TRBJ2-3; D gene: NA; CDR3 DNA: TGTGCCATCAGTGGGGCGGGGATACCAGATACGCAGTATTTT; CDR3 protein: CAISGAGIPDTQYF
clone size: NA; V gene: TRBV4-1; J gene: TRBJ2-1; D gene: NA; CDR3 DNA: TGCGCCAGCAGCCAAGGGCCGCATCTGGAGGCGGATGAGCAGTTCTTC; CDR3 protein: CASSQGPHLEADEQFF
clone size: few; V gene: TRBV28; J gene: TRBJ1-4; D gene: TRBD1; CDR3 DNA: TGTGCCAGCAGTCCCCCGGGACAGGGCTTCGCAACTAATGAAAAACTGTTTTTT; CDR3 protein: CASSPPGQGFATNEKLFF
clone size: NA; V gene: TRBV9; J gene: TRBJ2-7; D gene: TRBD2; CDR3 DNA: TGTGCCAGCAGCGTTACTAGCGGATCCTACGAGCAGTACTTC; CDR3 protein: CASSVTSGSYEQYF
clone size: few; V gene: TRBV4-2; J gene: TRBJ1-1; D gene: TRBD1; CDR3 DNA: TGTGCCAGCAGCCAAGAGCCAGGGACAGTCGCTGAAGCTTTCTTT; CDR3 protein: CASSQEPGTVAEAFF
clone size: NA; V gene: TRBV20-1; J gene: TRBJ1-2; D gene: NA; CDR3 DNA: TGCAGTGCTAGAGATCGGGAAGGCTACACCTTC; CDR3 protein: CSARDREGYTF
clone size: once; V gene: TRBV28; J gene: TRBJ2-2; D gene: TRBD2; CDR3 DNA: TGTGCCAGCAGGACCCAGGGTAGCGGGGGGTCCGGGGAGCTGTTTTTT; CDR3 protein: CASRTQGSGGSGELFF